The table lists the clone carrying this T cell receptor (beta chain) with a count of one. Data came from immunoSEQ multiplex PCR; TCRdb stores just in-frame clones and leaves some out. The data show fewer than 65,000 clones, about nine tenths seen once. This specimen belongs to a study of OX40 agonist ivuxolimab in advanced cancers. The CDR3 extends over 16 amino acids. CDR1 SGHRS and CDR2 YFSETQ come from the germline V gene. Trimming pared 2 bases from V and 7 bases from J, leaving 16 bases between. The chain recombines TRBV5-1 with TRBJ1-6; D may be TRBD1 (5 bases). The TCR comes from an adult with an advanced solid tumor such as melanoma, head and neck, liver or kidney cancer. The sample consisted of CD4+ or CD8+ T cells sorted from blood, taken in a trial of the OX40 agonist ivuxolimab. As DNA, the CDR3 is TGCGCCAGCAGCTTTGATAGGAGTTGGGGGAATTCACCCCTCCACTTT. Its translation: CASSFDRSWGNSPLHF. Looking up the rest from reference TRBV5-1 and TRBJ1-6 gives the full variable domain: KAGVTQTPRYLIKTRGQQVTLSCSPISGHRSVSWYQQTPGQGLQFLFEYFSETQRNKGNFPGRFSGRQFSNSRSEMNVSTLELGDSALYLCASSFDRSWGNSPLHFGNGTRLTVT.